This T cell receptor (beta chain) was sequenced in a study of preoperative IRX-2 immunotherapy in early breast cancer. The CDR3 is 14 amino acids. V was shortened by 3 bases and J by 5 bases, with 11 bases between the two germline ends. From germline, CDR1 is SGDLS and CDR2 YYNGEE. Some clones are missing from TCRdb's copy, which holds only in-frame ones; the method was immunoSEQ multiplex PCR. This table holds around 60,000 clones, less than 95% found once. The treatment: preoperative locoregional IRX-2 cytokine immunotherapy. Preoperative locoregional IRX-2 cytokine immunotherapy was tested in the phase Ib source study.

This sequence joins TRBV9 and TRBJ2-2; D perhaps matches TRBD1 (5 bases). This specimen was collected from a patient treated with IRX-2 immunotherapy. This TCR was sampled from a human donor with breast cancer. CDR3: CASSAPGWTGELFF. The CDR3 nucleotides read TGTGCCAGCAGCGCGCCAGGGTGGACCGGGGAGCTGTTTTTT. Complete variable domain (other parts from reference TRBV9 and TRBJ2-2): DSGVTQTPKHLITATGQRVTLRCSPRSGDLSVYWYQQSLDQGLQFLIQYYNGEERAKGNILERFSAQQFPDLHSELNLSSLELGDSALYFCASSAPGWTGELFFGEGSRLTVL.